This T cell receptor beta chain is drawn from a study of early T cells in non-severe SARS-CoV-2 infection. This clonotype was found a few times. Unique molecular identifiers were added to individual cDNA molecules. Each CDR3 protein is one row after TCRdb ran MiXCR on the 5' RACE reads. This sample has roughly 100,000 distinct CDR3 sequences, with roughly 14% found just once. Per the germline V gene, CDR1 is LGHNA and CDR2 is YNFKEQ. This CDR3 region has 13 residues. The V end lost 5 bases, the J end lost 3 bases, and 8 bases lay between the germline ends. The J gene is TRBJ1-5, the V gene TRBV4-2; D call uncertain. The sequence was collected from an adult who was a healthcare worker with PCR-confirmed SARS-CoV-2 infection or an uninfected control (not recorded which). Sequences were obtained from whole blood. The CDR3 loop reads CASSAQYNQPQHF. The CDR3 DNA is TGTGCCAGCAGCGCACAGTACAATCAGCCCCAGCATTTT.